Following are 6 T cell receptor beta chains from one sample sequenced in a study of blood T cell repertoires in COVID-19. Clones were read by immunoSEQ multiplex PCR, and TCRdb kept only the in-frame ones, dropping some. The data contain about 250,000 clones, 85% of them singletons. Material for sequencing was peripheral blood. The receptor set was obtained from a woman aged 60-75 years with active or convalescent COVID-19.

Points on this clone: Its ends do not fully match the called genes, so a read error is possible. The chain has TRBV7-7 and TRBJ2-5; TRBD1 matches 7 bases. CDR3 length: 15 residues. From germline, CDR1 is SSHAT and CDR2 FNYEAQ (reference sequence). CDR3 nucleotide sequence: TGTGCTAGCAGCCAAGGGGGCAGCCCCCAAGAGACCCAGTACTTC. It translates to CASSQGGSPQETQYF.

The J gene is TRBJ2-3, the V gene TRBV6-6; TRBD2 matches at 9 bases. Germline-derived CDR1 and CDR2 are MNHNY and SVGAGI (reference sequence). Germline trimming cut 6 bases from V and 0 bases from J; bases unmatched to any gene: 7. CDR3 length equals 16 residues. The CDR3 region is CASRSRLAESTDTQYF. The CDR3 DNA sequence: TGTGCCAGCAGGAGTAGACTAGCGGAGAGCACAGATACGCAGTATTTT.

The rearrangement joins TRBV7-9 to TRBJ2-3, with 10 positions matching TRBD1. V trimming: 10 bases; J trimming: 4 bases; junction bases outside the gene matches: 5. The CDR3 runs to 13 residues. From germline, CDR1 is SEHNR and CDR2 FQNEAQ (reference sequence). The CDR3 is CAKGTGASDTQYF. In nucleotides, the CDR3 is TGTGCCAAAGGGACAGGGGCCTCAGATACGCAGTATTTT.

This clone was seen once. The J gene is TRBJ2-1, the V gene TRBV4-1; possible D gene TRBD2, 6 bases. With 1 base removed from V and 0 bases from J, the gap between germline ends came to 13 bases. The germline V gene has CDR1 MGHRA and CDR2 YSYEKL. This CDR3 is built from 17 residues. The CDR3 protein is CASSQGKRASSYNEQFF. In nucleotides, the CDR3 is TGCGCCAGCAGCCAAGGGAAGCGGGCTTCCTCCTACAATGAGCAGTTCTTC.

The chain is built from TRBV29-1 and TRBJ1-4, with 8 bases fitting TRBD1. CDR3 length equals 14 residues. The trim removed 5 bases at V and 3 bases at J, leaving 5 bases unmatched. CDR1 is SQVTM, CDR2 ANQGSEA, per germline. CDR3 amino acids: CSVTTGESNEKLFF. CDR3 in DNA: TGCAGCGTTACGACAGGGGAATCTAATGAAAAACTGTTTTTT.

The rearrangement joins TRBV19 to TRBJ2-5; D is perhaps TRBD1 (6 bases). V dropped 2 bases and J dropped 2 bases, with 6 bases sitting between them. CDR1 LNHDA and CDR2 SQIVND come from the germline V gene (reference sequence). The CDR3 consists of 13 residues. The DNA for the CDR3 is TGTGCCAGTAGTATAACAGGGCAAGAGACCCAGTACTTC. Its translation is CASSITGQETQYF.